A selection of T cell receptor beta chains follows, all from one sample in a study of OX40 agonist ivuxolimab in advanced cancers. Here immunoSEQ multiplex PCR was the method, and the copy in TCRdb shows in-frame clones only, minus some. Of some 64,000 clones listed, roughly 84% are singletons. Material: CD4+ or CD8+ T cells sorted from blood, obtained in a trial of the OX40 agonist ivuxolimab. The receptors were gathered from an adult with an advanced solid tumor such as melanoma, head and neck, liver or kidney cancer. The CDR3 runs from the conserved cysteine through the conserved F or W. D genes are given only for firm matches. Size is omitted from some rows. Given values are once, few, many or a class for expanded clones.

CDR3aa: CASSLGGGSLNEQFF
CDR3nt: TGTGCCAGCAGCCTCGGAGGAGGTTCACTCAATGAGCAGTTCTTC
d_gene: .
j_gene: TRBJ2-1
abundance: .
v_gene: TRBV7-9

CDR3aa: CASSEGLAGSYEQYF
CDR3nt: TGCGCCAGCAGTGAGGGTCTAGCGGGCTCCTACGAGCAGTACTTC
d_gene: TRBD2
j_gene: TRBJ2-7
abundance: .
v_gene: TRBV10-2

CDR3aa: CASSVRTSSSFEQFF
CDR3nt: TGTGCCAGTAGTGTGCGGACTAGTTCTTCCTTTGAGCAGTTCTTC
d_gene: TRBD2
j_gene: TRBJ2-1
abundance: .
v_gene: TRBV19

CDR3aa: CASSLGRDGYTF
CDR3nt: TGTGCCAGCAGCTTAGGGCGGGATGGCTACACCTTC
d_gene: .
j_gene: TRBJ1-2
abundance: .
v_gene: TRBV11-2

CDR3aa: CASRRGGASFDYGYTF
CDR3nt: TGTGCCAGCAGGCGGGGGGGGGCTTCTTTTGACTATGGCTACACCTTC
d_gene: .
j_gene: TRBJ1-2
abundance: .
v_gene: TRBV28

CDR3aa: CASSGGVREKLFF
CDR3nt: TGTGCCAGCAGTGGGGGAGTACGGGAAAAACTGTTTTTT
d_gene: .
j_gene: TRBJ1-4
abundance: .
v_gene: TRBV7-2

CDR3aa: CAWSTGTRDHYEQYF
CDR3nt: TGTGCCTGGAGTACCGGGACAAGAGACCACTACGAGCAGTACTTC
d_gene: .
j_gene: TRBJ2-7
abundance: .
v_gene: TRBV30

CDR3aa: CASSLGWGENVYGYTF
CDR3nt: TGTGCCAGCAGCCTGGGTTGGGGGGAGAACGTCTATGGCTACACCTTC
d_gene: .
j_gene: TRBJ1-2
abundance: .
v_gene: TRBV5-8

CDR3aa: CSVADRANTEAFF
CDR3nt: TGCAGCGTTGCGGACAGGGCGAACACTGAAGCTTTCTTT
d_gene: TRBD1
j_gene: TRBJ1-1
abundance: .
v_gene: TRBV29-1

CDR3aa: CASSLERAWKRTGELFF
CDR3nt: TGTGCCAGCAGCTTAGAACGGGCTTGGAAAAGGACCGGGGAGCTGTTTTTT
d_gene: .
j_gene: TRBJ2-2
abundance: .
v_gene: TRBV7-2

CDR3aa: CASSQEVGAGGFQETQYF
CDR3nt: TGCGCCAGCAGCCAAGAAGTTGGAGCGGGAGGTTTCCAAGAGACCCAGTACTTC
d_gene: TRBD2
j_gene: TRBJ2-5
abundance: .
v_gene: TRBV4-1

CDR3aa: CASSLDPRGADTQYF
CDR3nt: TGTGCCAGCAGCTTGGATCCTAGGGGTGCAGATACGCAGTATTTT
d_gene: .
j_gene: TRBJ2-3
abundance: .
v_gene: TRBV5-4

CDR3aa: CASSWRGQGGGNEQYF
CDR3nt: TGCGCCAGCAGCTGGCGGGGACAGGGGGGTGGAAACGAGCAGTACTTC
d_gene: TRBD1
j_gene: TRBJ2-7
abundance: .
v_gene: TRBV5-1

CDR3aa: CASSVSGGENTIYF
CDR3nt: TGTGCCAGCAGTGTATCAGGGGGCGAAAACACCATATATTTT
d_gene: TRBD1
j_gene: TRBJ1-3
abundance: .
v_gene: TRBV6-1

CDR3aa: CASSHPPGGLAGPSYNEQFF
CDR3nt: TGTGCCAGCAGCCACCCCCCGGGGGGACTAGCGGGACCCTCCTACAATGAGCAGTTCTTC
d_gene: TRBD2
j_gene: TRBJ2-1
abundance: .
v_gene: TRBV4-2

CDR3aa: CASSLDGLDAYNEQFF
CDR3nt: TGTGCCAGCAGCTTAGATGGCCTAGATGCCTACAATGAGCAGTTCTTC
d_gene: .
j_gene: TRBJ2-1
abundance: once
v_gene: TRBV11-2

CDR3aa: CASSLVMRTRGNEQFF
CDR3nt: TGTGCCAGCAGCTTAGTGATGCGAACCAGAGGCAATGAGCAGTTCTTC
d_gene: .
j_gene: TRBJ2-1
abundance: .
v_gene: TRBV7-9

CDR3aa: CASSLTVGANTGELFF
CDR3nt: TGTGCCAGCAGCTTAACGGTGGGAGCGAACACCGGGGAGCTGTTTTTT
d_gene: .
j_gene: TRBJ2-2
abundance: .
v_gene: TRBV7-2

CDR3aa: CATAVDSGNTIYF
CDR3nt: TGTGCCACCGCCGTCGACTCTGGAAACACCATATATTTT
d_gene: .
j_gene: TRBJ1-3
abundance: many
v_gene: TRBV7-2